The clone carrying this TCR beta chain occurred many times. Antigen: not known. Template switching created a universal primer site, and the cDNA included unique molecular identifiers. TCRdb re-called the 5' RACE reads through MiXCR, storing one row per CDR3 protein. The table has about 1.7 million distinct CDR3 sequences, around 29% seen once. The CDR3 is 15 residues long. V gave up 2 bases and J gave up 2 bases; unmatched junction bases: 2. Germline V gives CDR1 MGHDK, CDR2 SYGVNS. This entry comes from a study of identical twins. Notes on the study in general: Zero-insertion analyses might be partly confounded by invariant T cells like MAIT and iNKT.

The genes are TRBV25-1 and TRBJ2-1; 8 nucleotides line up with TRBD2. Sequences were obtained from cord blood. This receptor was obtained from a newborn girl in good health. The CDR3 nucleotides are TGTGCCAGCAGTGAAACCGGGGGGGCCTACAATGAGCAGTTCTTC. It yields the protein CASSETGGAYNEQFF.